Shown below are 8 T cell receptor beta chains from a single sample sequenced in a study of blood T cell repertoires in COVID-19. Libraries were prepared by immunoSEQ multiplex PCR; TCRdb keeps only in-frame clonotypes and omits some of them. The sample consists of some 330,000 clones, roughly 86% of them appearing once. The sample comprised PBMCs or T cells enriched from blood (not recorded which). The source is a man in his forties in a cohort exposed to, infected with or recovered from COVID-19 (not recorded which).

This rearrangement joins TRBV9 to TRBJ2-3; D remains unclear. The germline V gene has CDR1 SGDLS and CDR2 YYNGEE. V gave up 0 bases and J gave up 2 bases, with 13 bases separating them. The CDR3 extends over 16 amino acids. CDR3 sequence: CASSVGAGTVTDTQYF. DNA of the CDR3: TGTGCCAGCAGCGTAGGGGCTGGTACCGTCACAGATACGCAGTATTTT.

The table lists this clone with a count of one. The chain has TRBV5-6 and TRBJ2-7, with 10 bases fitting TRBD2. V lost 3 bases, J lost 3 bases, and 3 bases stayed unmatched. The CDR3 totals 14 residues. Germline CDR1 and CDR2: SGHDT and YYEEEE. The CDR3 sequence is CASSSRLAGYEQYF. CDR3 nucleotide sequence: TGTGCCAGCAGCTCTCGACTAGCGGGCTACGAGCAGTACTTC.

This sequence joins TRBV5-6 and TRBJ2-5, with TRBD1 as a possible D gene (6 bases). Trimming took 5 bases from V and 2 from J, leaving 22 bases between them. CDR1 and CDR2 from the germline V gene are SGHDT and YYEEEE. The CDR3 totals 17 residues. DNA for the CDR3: TGTGCCAGCAGAGCTTGGGGGCGCCTCAAGAGGCAAGAGACCCAGTACTTC. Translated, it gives CASRAWGRLKRQETQYF.

As DNA, the CDR3 is TGTGCCAGCAGCCAGGGGTATGGCTACACCTTC. This gives the protein CASSQGYGYTF. The rearrangement joins TRBV2 to TRBJ1-2; D is possibly TRBD1 (6 bases). CDR1 SNHLY and CDR2 FYNNEI come from the germline V gene. There are 11 residues in the CDR3. V was trimmed by 6 bases and J by 5 bases, leaving 7 bases between them.

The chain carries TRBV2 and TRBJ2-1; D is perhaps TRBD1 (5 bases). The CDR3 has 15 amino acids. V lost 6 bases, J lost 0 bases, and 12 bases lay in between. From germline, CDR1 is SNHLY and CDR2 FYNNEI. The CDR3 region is CASRWGAGSYNEQFF. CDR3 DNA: TGTGCCAGCAGGTGGGGCGCAGGCTCCTACAATGAGCAGTTCTTC.

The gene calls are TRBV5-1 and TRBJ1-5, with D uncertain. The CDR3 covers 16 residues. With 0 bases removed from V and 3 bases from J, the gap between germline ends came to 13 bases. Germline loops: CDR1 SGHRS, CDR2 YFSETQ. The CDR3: CASSLGSGGINQPQHF. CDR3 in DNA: TGCGCCAGCAGCTTGGGGTCTGGCGGGATCAATCAGCCCCAGCATTTT.

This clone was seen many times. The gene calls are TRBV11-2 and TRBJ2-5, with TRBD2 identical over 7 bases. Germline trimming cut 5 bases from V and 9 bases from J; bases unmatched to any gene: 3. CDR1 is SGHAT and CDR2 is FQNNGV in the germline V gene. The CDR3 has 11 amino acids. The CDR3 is CASSAGGAQYF. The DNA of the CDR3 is TGTGCCAGCAGCGCTGGGGGGGCCCAGTACTTC. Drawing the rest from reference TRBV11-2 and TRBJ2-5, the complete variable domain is EAGVAQSPRYKIIEKRQSVAFWCNPISGHATLYWYQQILGQGPKLLIQFQNNGVVDDSQLPKDRFSAERLKGVDSTLKIQPAKLEDSAVYLCASSAGGAQYFGPGTRLLVL.

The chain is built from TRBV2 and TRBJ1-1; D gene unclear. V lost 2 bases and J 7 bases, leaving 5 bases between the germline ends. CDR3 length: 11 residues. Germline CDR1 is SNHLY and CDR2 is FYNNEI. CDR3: CASSESVEAFF. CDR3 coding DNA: TGTGCCAGCAGTGAATCCGTTGAAGCTTTCTTT.